The rows below give T cell receptor beta chains drawn from one sample of a study of CD8+ T cells in alopecia areata. Libraries were prepared by immunoSEQ multiplex PCR; TCRdb keeps only in-frame clonotypes and omits some of them. The sample comprises 200,000 or so clones, roughly 57% of which are singletons, and around 0.44% rests with the top ten. The sequencing here drew on CD4+ T cells sorted from blood, taken at week 0. These receptor sequences come from a human donor with alopecia areata. Each CDR3 is given with its conserved first and last residue. D genes are given only for firm matches. For some rows the clone size is stated as once, few or many, or as a class when expanded; others skip it.

V gene	clone size	D gene	J gene	CDR3 length	CDR3 protein	CDR3 DNA
TRBV4-2	.	.	TRBJ2-1	14	CASSQGSKDIEQFF	TGTGCCAGCAGCCAAGGATCGAAAGACATTGAGCAGTTCTTC
TRBV10-3	.	.	TRBJ1-1	11	CATQGNTEAFF	TGTGCCACCCAGGGTAACACTGAAGCTTTCTTT
TRBV6-5	.	.	TRBJ2-7	11	CASSYGTEQYF	TGTGCCAGCAGTTACGGGACCGAGCAGTACTTC
TRBV5-1	.	.	TRBJ2-2	16	CASSLAHQAPTGELFF	TGCGCCAGCAGCTTGGCCCACCAGGCCCCCACCGGGGAGCTGTTTTTT
TRBV29-1	few	.	TRBJ2-3	14	CSGGGGEMGDTQYF	TGCAGCGGAGGAGGGGGGGAAATGGGAGATACGCAGTATTTT
TRBV6-5	few	TRBD1	TRBJ1-2	15	CASGIMGTGIYGYTF	TGTGCCAGCGGCATTATGGGGACAGGGATCTATGGCTACACCTTC
TRBV2	.	.	TRBJ1-2	14	CASSLTEVNYGYTF	TGTGCCAGCAGCCTTACGGAAGTTAACTATGGCTACACCTTC
TRBV2	once	.	TRBJ2-2	11	CASRGPGELFF	TGTGCCAGCAGGGGCCCCGGGGAGCTGTTTTTT
TRBV2	many	.	TRBJ2-3	13	CASSEQSTDTQYF	TGTGCCAGCAGTGAACAGAGCACAGATACGCAGTATTTT
TRBV4-2	.	.	TRBJ2-6	20	CASSQDPGPVLRSGANVLTF	TGTGCCAGCAGCCAAGACCCGGGGCCTGTGTTAAGGTCTGGGGCCAACGTCCTGACTTTC
TRBV6-6	few	TRBD1	TRBJ2-7	12	CATRQGAYEQYF	TGTGCCACCCGACAGGGGGCGTACGAGCAGTACTTC
TRBV18	.	TRBD1	TRBJ1-1	15	CASSPTGKVNTEAFF	TGTGCCAGCTCACCGACAGGGAAGGTGAACACTGAAGCTTTCTTT
TRBV2	.	.	TRBJ2-2	15	CASSEDAEVSGELFF	TGTGCCAGCAGTGAGGATGCAGAGGTCTCCGGGGAGCTGTTTTTT
TRBV4-1	few	.	TRBJ1-4	15	CASSQVGIANEKLFF	TGCGCCAGCAGCCAAGTGGGAATTGCTAATGAAAAACTGTTTTTT
TRBV7-7	.	TRBD1	TRBJ2-1	13	CASSEQGYNEQFF	TGTGCTAGCAGCGAACAGGGGTACAATGAGCAGTTCTTC
TRBV11-3	.	TRBD1	TRBJ2-1	15	CASSPGTVLYNEQFF	TGTGCCAGCAGCCCCGGGACAGTACTTTACAATGAGCAGTTCTTC
TRBV6-1	.	TRBD2	TRBJ2-3	14	CATKTSGSTDTQYF	TGTGCCACCAAGACTAGCGGGTCCACAGATACGCAGTATTTT
TRBV29-1	.	TRBD1	TRBJ2-5	14	CSVERQGDQETQYF	TGCAGCGTTGAGAGACAGGGTGACCAAGAGACCCAGTACTTC
TRBV10-3	.	TRBD1	TRBJ2-3	15	CAISHSGQGLDTQYF	TGTGCCATCAGTCATTCGGGACAGGGGTTAGATACGCAGTATTTT
TRBV28	few	.	TRBJ1-5	16	CASSLAGLLSNQPQHF	TGTGCCAGCAGTTTGGCGGGGCTTTTGAGCAATCAGCCCCAGCATTTT
TRBV5-1	.	.	TRBJ2-7	14	CASSWEPQGREQYF	TGCGCCAGCAGCTGGGAGCCCCAGGGACGGGAGCAGTACTTC
TRBV29-1	.	.	TRBJ2-7	12	CSVADRAYEQYF	TGCAGCGTTGCCGACAGAGCCTACGAGCAGTACTTC